The 15 T cell receptor beta chains below all came from one sample that was sequenced in a study of beta chain features in type 1 diabetes. Isolated RNA was reverse transcribed in full, so expressed TCRB transcripts were sequenced. Clones were read by immunoSEQ multiplex PCR, and TCRdb kept only the in-frame ones, dropping some. The sample records roughly 450,000 clones, approximately 15% being singletons. The sample was naive CD4+ T cells from blood. These receptors originate from a man aged 25 to 40 in good health.

This clone has a handful of counts. V gene TRBV6-5 combines with J gene TRBJ1-3; D may be TRBD1 (6 bases). This CDR3 is 16 amino acids long. The germline CDR1 and CDR2 sequences are MNHEY and SVGAGI. V shed 5 bases and J shed 0 bases, with 14 bases lying between them. The DNA for the CDR3 is TGTGCCAGCAGTCACTTTGACAGGAACTCTGGAAACACCATATATTTT. Translating it yields CASSHFDRNSGNTIYF.

The rearrangement uses TRBV4-3 and TRBJ1-1; D call uncertain. The CDR3 is 14 amino acids. V lost 0 bases and J lost 7, with 12 bases in between. CDR1 and CDR2 (germline): LGHNA, YSLEER. The CDR3 sequence: CASSQDLRLGEAFF. DNA of the CDR3: TGCGCCAGCAGCCAAGATCTCCGTCTCGGTGAAGCTTTCTTT.

This chain uses TRBV4-2 with TRBJ2-3; 7 bases map to TRBD2. Trimming at V came to 1 base and at J to 4 bases, leaving 17 bases not matched to a gene. Germline lookup yields CDR1 LGHNA and CDR2 YNFKEQ. The CDR3 has 19 amino acids. The DNA for the CDR3 is TGTGCCAGCAGCCAAGTCGTGCCGGCGGGCGGGAGTAGGGCAGATACGCAGTATTTT. Its translation: CASSQVVPAGGSRADTQYF.

The rearrangement uses TRBV4-1 and TRBJ1-5; D not certain. The CDR3 consists of 17 residues. The V gene's germline CDR1 is MGHRA and CDR2 YSYEKL. V lost 1 base and J lost 2, with 15 bases in between. DNA of the CDR3: TGCGCCAGCAGCCAAGTACCGCGTGGCAAAGGCAATCAGCCCCAGCATTTT. It translates to CASSQVPRGKGNQPQHF.

The chain joins TRBV10-3 to TRBJ2-3; TRBD2 is a possible D gene (7 bases). Germline-derived CDR1 and CDR2 are ENHRY and SYGVKD. This CDR3 is 14 amino acids long. The V gene lost 11 bases and the J gene lost 4 bases, with 19 bases spanning the gap. The DNA of the CDR3 is TGTGCCTCCCGATTCGGGGGGCCGGCAGATACGCAGTATTTT. Translated, it gives CASRFGGPADTQYF.

This sequence joins TRBV10-3 and TRBJ2-3, with D perhaps matching TRBD2 (5 bases). The CDR3 has 12 amino acids. Trimming stripped 3 bases from V and 6 bases from J, with 7 bases between. Germline assignment: CDR1 ENHRY and CDR2 SYGVKD. The CDR3 region is CAISDLADTQYF. CDR3 bases: TGTGCCATCAGTGATTTAGCGGATACGCAGTATTTT.

The genes are TRBV7-9 and TRBJ2-1, with D possibly called TRBD1 or TRBD2 (5 bases each). The CDR3 extends over 15 amino acids. The germline V and J ends were trimmed by 6 bases and 3 bases, with 15 bases remaining between them. Per germline, CDR1 SEHNR and CDR2 FQNEAQ (reference sequence). CDR3 coding DNA: TGTGCCAGCAGTCGACCTCGGGGCGACTACAATGAGCAGTTCTTC. It is translated as CASSRPRGDYNEQFF.

This clone was counted a few times. Written as DNA, the CDR3 is TGTGCCAGCAGCCAGAGAACAGGGGGGAACACTGAAGCTTTCTTT. It encodes CASSQRTGGNTEAFF. The chain is built from TRBV14 and TRBJ1-1, with 8 bases identical to TRBD1. Germline trimming cut 3 bases from V and 1 base from J; bases unmatched to any gene: 4. This CDR3 is 15 amino acids long. CDR1 is SGHDN, CDR2 FVKESK, per germline.

This clone was detected only a few times. V and J are TRBV27 and TRBJ2-7; D gene uncertain. The germline CDR1 and CDR2 sequences are MNHEY and SMNVEV (reference sequence). The length of the CDR3 is 13 residues. Trimming took 8 bases from V and 1 from J, leaving 12 bases between them. The CDR3 nucleotides are TGTGCCAGCCTTTACTTGGGATCCTACGAGCAGTACTTC. Its translation: CASLYLGSYEQYF.

This clone was counted between two and nine times. V is TRBV19 and J is TRBJ2-3; D ambiguous. V lost 5 bases and J 3 bases, leaving 12 bases between the germline ends. This CDR3 contains 14 residues. The V gene's germline CDR1 is LNHDA and CDR2 SQIVND (reference sequence). DNA for the CDR3: TGTGCCAGTAGTGTTGGCTTTCAAACAGATACGCAGTATTTT. Residues: CASSVGFQTDTQYF.

A few counts support this clone. This sequence joins TRBV29-1 and TRBJ2-1, with D unresolved. CDR1 is SQVTM and CDR2 is ANQGSEA in the germline V gene. Between the trimmed V and J ends, which lost 4 bases and 5 bases, there was a span of 18 bases. The CDR3 sequence is 15 residues long. The CDR3 here is CSVARTPYADNEQFF. DNA of the CDR3: TGCAGCGTTGCGCGGACCCCCTACGCGGACAATGAGCAGTTCTTC.

The gene calls are TRBV6-6 and TRBJ2-7; perhaps TRBD2 as D (5 bases). The CDR3 covers 14 residues. Germline CDR1 MNHNY, CDR2 SVGAGI (reference sequence). V lost 5 bases and J lost 2, with 13 bases in between. CDR3 region: CASSPRAGAYEQYF. CDR3 DNA: TGTGCCAGCAGTCCCCGGGCCGGGGCCTACGAGCAGTACTTC.

The chain is built from TRBV4-2 and TRBJ2-3; D gene ambiguous. V was trimmed by 0 bases and J by 3 bases, leaving 4 bases between them. Germline V gene data show CDR1 as LGHNA and CDR2 as YNFKEQ. The CDR3 covers 13 residues. The CDR3 loop is CASSQERTDTQYF. As DNA, the CDR3 is TGTGCCAGCAGCCAAGAGCGGACAGATACGCAGTATTTT.

This clone has only a few counts. The gene calls are TRBV29-1 and TRBJ1-5, with D hard to call. The length of the CDR3 is 14 residues. V was trimmed by 6 bases and J by 2 bases, leaving 14 bases between them. CDR1 and CDR2 (germline): SQVTM, ANQGSEA. The CDR3 DNA sequence: TGCAGCGTCAGCCGTGGAGTGGGCAATCAGCCCCAGCATTTT. It codes for CSVSRGVGNQPQHF.

This clone was observed a handful of times. CDR3 bases: TGTGCCAGCAGCGTCGGGACAGGGTTCTCTGGGGCCAACGTCCTGACTTTC. The encoded protein is CASSVGTGFSGANVLTF. V gene TRBV9 combines with J gene TRBJ2-6; 9 bases align to TRBD1. Per the germline V gene, CDR1 is SGDLS and CDR2 is YYNGEE. Trimming removed 2 bases from V and 0 bases from J; junction bases left unmatched: 3. This CDR3 has 17 residues.